This is a list of T cell receptor beta chains from one sample in a study of shared clonotypes between healthy human individuals. The protocol was immunoSEQ multiplex PCR, while the TCRdb copy is restricted to in-frame clones and leaves out a portion. The sample lists about 980,000 clones, about 80% occurring once. The sequencing sample was made of memory CD4+ T cells sorted from blood. The receptors derive from a man aged 18 to 30 in good health. The conserved cysteine and the conserved F or W are not part of the CDR3 here. The size entry is marked missing in some rows and otherwise reads once, few, many or a size class.

J gene | V gene | clone size | CDR3 protein
TRBJ2-1 | TRBV4-1 | . | ASSRSLAGARNEQF
TRBJ2-5 | TRBV5-4 | . | ASSLAGGLAGPLY
TRBJ1-5 | TRBV7-8 | . | ASSSNTGVLSNQPQH
TRBJ2-2 | TRBV7-3 | many | ASSSRPGGNTGELF
TRBJ1-2 | TRBV29-1 | once | SVDRGYT
TRBJ1-3 | TRBV28 | . | ASSRKTGTSGNTIY
TRBJ2-2 | TRBV4-1 | once | ASSQATSVTGELF
TRBJ2-3 | TRBV4-2 | . | ASSRDGQRTDTQY
TRBJ2-2 | TRBV7-6 | . | ASSFGSGGLTGELF
TRBJ1-6 | TRBV6-1 | few | ASSDLDSKASPLH
TRBJ2-7 | TRBV2 | . | ASRFNSYEQY
TRBJ1-1 | TRBV4-2 | . | ASSQEPNSLNTEAF
TRBJ2-7 | TRBV2 | once | ASSGVSGSISYEQY
TRBJ1-2 | TRBV7-2 | . | ASSYAGTGATNYGYT